This T cell receptor (beta chain) was profiled in a study of T cells in Graves' hyperthyroidism and ophthalmopathy (dated by TCRdb to the late 2010s). Background for the entire study: Peripheral blood was sampled at the time of initial diagnosis, prior to any treatment. To identify TCR V-J signatures that set the groups apart, the researchers used a discovery cohort of 95 to 100 patients, made up of 43 with Graves' ophthalmopathy and 55 to 65 with stable Graves' hyperthyroidism. Prospective prediction of ophthalmopathy was tested in an independent validation cohort of under 20 hyperthyroidism patients and 17 patients who later progressed to ophthalmopathy. The roughly 91 discovery patients were randomly divided into training and test sets at a 7:3 ratio. The study also compared thyroid tissue and blood T-cell repertoires from five or six Graves' hyperthyroidism patients. After sampling, hyperthyroidism patients received methimazole starting at 30 mg daily, and ophthalmopathy patients received high-dose intravenous methylprednisolone. The paper describes TCR Vbeta CDR3 sequencing of 135 peripheral blood samples, made up of approximately 40 ophthalmopathy patients, 70 to 80 hyperthyroidism patients and 17 progressor patients.

Study-level results and caveats: In validation, the model predicted progression to ophthalmopathy a median of approximately 6.6 months before onset, with roughly 68% sensitivity and 72.22% specificity. In cross-validation, a model built on a 13 V-J signature told ophthalmopathy apart from stable hyperthyroidism with 85% to 90% sensitivity and roughly 81% specificity, and in testing the same model reached 80%/75%. Sample size was not statistically predetermined, and blinding of investigators to group allocation was not performed. Most expanded thyroid clonotypes (frequency above 0.001) were also detected in blood, suggesting blood repertoires may reflect thyroid immune responses.

In the ophthalmopathy patients, disease was moderately to severely active, with a Clinical Activity Score of 3 or more, a NOSPECS grade of 4 or more, and a duration of less than 3 months. Exclusion was applied to patients with uncontrolled infections, other autoimmune diseases, pregnancy or lactation. Diagnoses were based on clinical symptoms, serum thyroxine and TRAb, thyroid ultrasound and orbital computed tomography. PBMCs were isolated from about 9.2 ml of fresh peripheral blood by Ficoll-Paque density gradient centrifugation. Total RNA was extracted using Trizol reagent, and RNA quality was assessed on an Agilent 2100 Bioanalyzer. The TCR beta CDR3 regions were amplified from RNA transcripts. The first round of RT-PCR for the TCR CDR3 was performed with the HTBI primer set and the Qiagen OneStep RT-PCR kit. A second multiplex PCR round built the libraries, followed by size selection and purification. Sequencing of the libraries was done on an Illumina HiSeq2000 using paired-end 100 bp reads. Concerning the study's data processing: SOAPnuke was used to process the raw data, throwing out any read that contained adapters or uncalled bases, had a mean Phred below 15, or lacked an exact constant-primer or identifier match. COPE v1.2.5 was used to merge high-quality paired reads, and clonotypes were defined as unique nucleotide sequences. MiTCR v1.1 was used to align the clonotypes against IMGT TRBV, TRBD and TRBJ reference segments. The analysis included only V-J combinations with a frequency above 0.0001, which together covered around 99% of the repertoires. The TCS score was defined as the ratio of F50 (clonal expansion) to E x V (chaos), calculated using BLOSUM62-based TCRdist between CDR3 peptides within each V-J. Welch's t-statistics and random forest reduced approximately 520 V-J features to roughly 13, which were used in a naive Bayes classifier (R e1071). TCRdb reanalyzed the raw reads on its own, using fastp at Q25 for trimming and MiXCR for clone calling, and kept in-frame beta chains. Each entry merges the rows of one CDR3 protein and shows their most common DNA and genes. The V and J calls and clone size come from TCRdb's table, not from the authors' own analysis. This sample has around 500,000 distinct CDR3 sequences in its table, and under 25% of those were observed once. The top ten constitute about 53% of the sample.

As regards this clonotype: Its target antigen remains unknown. The sample holds no much larger clone one base away, and base qualities are not on file.

CDR1 and CDR2 were assigned from the germline V gene as MNHNS and SASEGT. V is pared back by 8 bases and J by 6 bases, with 22 bases lying between the germline termini. The CDR3 measures 16 amino acids from cysteine to phenylalanine. The sequence is cut down to CDR3 DNA, 48 bases in frame from base 1. Sequenced material: blood. The TCR was taken from a woman in her 70s with Graves' ophthalmopathy. The chain couples TRBV6-1 to TRBJ2-2; the D gene is possibly TRBD1, with 5 bases matching. The CDR3 reads as follows: CASGRPGLKTPGELFF. The nucleotides are TGTGCCAGCGGTCGCCCAGGGCTGAAGACTCCCGGGGAGCTGTTTTTT.